This T cell receptor (beta chain) was profiled in a study of beta chain features in type 1 diabetes. The single heparinised draw taken from each donor contained around 120 mL of blood on average. This clone turned up a few times. What it recognizes is unknown. This CDR3 is built from 13 residues. The trim removed 2 bases at V and 5 bases at J, leaving 0 bases unmatched. CDR1 is SGHTS and CDR2 is YDEGEE in the germline V gene. All of the isolated RNA was reverse transcribed, so expressed TCRB transcripts were sequenced. Produced via immunoSEQ multiplex PCR; TCRdb's table is partial and in-frame only. Among over 700,000 clones listed, roughly a sixth were seen once. General study findings and limits: A definitive answer on HLA type influencing TCRB rearrangement was not reached here.

The chain has TRBV5-8 and TRBJ2-5; TRBD2 agrees at 10 bases. This TCR was sampled from a woman younger than 30 in good health. The sample taken for sequencing was naive CD4+ T cells from blood. The CDR3: CASSFSGRETQYF. CDR3 nucleotides: TGTGCCAGCAGCTTTAGCGGGAGGGAGACCCAGTACTTC.